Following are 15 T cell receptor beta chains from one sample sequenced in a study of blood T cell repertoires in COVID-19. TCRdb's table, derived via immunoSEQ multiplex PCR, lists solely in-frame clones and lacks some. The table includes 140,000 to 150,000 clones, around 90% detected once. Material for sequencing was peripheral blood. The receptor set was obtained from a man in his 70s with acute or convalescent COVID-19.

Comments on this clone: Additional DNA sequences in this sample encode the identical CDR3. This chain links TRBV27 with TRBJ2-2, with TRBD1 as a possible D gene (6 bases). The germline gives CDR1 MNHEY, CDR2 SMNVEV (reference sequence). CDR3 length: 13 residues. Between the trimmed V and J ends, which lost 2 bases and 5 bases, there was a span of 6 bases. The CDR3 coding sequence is TGTGCCAGCAGTTTAAGGGGGACCGGGGAGCTGTTTTTT. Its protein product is CASSLRGTGELFF.

CDR3: CASSWAGGNAYEQYF. The CDR3 DNA reads TGCGCCAGCAGCTGGGCAGGGGGCAACGCGTACGAGCAGTACTTC. The genes are TRBV5-1 and TRBJ2-7, with 8 positions matching TRBD1. This CDR3 comprises 15 residues. Trimming cost V 3 bases and J 4 bases; bases outside gene matches: 9. Germline V gives CDR1 SGHRS, CDR2 YFSETQ.

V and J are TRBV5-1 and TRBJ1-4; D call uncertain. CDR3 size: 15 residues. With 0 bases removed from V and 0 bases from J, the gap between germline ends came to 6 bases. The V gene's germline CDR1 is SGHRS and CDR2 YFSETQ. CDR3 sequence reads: CASSLDPATNEKLFF. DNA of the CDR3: TGCGCCAGCAGCTTGGATCCTGCAACTAATGAAAAACTGTTTTTT. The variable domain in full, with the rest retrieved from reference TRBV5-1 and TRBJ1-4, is KAGVTQTPRYLIKTRGQQVTLSCSPISGHRSVSWYQQTPGQGLQFLFEYFSETQRNKGNFPGRFSGRQFSNSRSEMNVSTLELGDSALYLCASSLDPATNEKLFFGSGTQLSVL.

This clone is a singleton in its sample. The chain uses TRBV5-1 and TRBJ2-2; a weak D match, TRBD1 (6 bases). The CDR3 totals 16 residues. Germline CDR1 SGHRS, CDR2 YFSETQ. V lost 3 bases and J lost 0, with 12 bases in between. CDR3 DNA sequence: TGCGCCAGCAGCTACCAGGGACAACCGAACACCGGGGAGCTGTTTTTT. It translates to CASSYQGQPNTGELFF.

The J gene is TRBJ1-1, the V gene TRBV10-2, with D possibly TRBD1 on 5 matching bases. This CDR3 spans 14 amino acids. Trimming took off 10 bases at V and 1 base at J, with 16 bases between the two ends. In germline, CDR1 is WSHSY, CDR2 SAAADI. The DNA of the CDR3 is TGCGCCACCACCGAAGGGGCAACGAACACTGAAGCTTTCTTT. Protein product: CATTEGATNTEAFF.

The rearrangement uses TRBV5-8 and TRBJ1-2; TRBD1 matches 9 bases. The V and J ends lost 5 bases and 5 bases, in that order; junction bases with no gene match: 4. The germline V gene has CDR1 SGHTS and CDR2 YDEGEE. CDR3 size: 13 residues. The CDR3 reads CASRRTGAYGYTF. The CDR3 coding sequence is TGTGCCAGCAGAAGGACAGGGGCTTATGGCTACACCTTC.

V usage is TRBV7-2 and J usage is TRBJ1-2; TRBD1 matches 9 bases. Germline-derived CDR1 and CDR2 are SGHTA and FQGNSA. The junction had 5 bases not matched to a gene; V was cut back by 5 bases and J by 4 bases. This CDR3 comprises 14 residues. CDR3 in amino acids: CASSLGQGGYGYTF. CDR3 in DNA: TGTGCCAGCAGCCTGGGACAGGGAGGCTATGGCTACACCTTC. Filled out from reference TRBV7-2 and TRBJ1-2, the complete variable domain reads GAGVSQSPSNKVTEKGKDVELRCDPISGHTALYWYRQSLGQGLEFLIYFQGNSAPDKSGLPSDRFSAERTGGSVSTLTIQRTQQEDSAVYLCASSLGQGGYGYTFGSGTRLTVV.

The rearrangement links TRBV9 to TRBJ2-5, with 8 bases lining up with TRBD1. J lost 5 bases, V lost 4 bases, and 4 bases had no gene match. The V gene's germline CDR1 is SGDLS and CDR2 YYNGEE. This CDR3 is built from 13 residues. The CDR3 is CASSPGDRETQYF. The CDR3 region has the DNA TGTGCCAGCAGCCCCGGGGACAGGGAGACCCAGTACTTC.

The CDR3 reads CASSRGGTLGTQYF. In DNA form, the CDR3 reads TGTGCCAGCAGTAGAGGGGGCACGTTGGGGACCCAGTACTTC. V gene TRBV6-5 combines with J gene TRBJ2-5; 7 nucleotides match TRBD1. Trimming cost V 5 bases and J 7 bases; bases outside gene matches: 10. The CDR3 is 14 residues long. Germline-derived CDR1 and CDR2 are MNHEY and SVGAGI.

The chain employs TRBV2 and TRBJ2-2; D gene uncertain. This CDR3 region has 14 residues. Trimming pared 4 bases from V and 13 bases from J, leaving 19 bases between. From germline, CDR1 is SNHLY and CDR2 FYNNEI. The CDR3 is CASSGSLSGRGLFF. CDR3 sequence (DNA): TGTGCCAGCAGTGGAAGCCTCTCGGGTCGAGGGCTGTTTTTT.

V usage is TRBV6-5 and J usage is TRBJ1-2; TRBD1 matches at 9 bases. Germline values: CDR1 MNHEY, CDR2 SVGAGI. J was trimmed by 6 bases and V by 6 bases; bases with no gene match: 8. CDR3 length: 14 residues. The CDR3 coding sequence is TGTGCCAGCAGAGGGACAGGGAGGGCCAATGGCTACACCTTC. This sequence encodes CASRGTGRANGYTF.

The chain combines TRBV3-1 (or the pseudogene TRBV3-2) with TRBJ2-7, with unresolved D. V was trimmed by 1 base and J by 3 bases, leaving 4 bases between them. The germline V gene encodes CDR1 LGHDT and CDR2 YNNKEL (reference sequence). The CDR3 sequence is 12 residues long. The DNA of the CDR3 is TGTGCCAGCAGCCAAGTTAACTACGAGCAGTACTTC. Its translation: CASSQVNYEQYF.

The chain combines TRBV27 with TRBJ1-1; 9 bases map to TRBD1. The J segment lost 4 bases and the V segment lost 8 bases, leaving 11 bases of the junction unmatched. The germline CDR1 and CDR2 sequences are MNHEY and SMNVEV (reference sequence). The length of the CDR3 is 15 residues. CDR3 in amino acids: CASYSGTGRITEAFF. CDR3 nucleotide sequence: TGTGCCAGCTACTCCGGGACAGGGCGAATCACTGAAGCTTTCTTT.

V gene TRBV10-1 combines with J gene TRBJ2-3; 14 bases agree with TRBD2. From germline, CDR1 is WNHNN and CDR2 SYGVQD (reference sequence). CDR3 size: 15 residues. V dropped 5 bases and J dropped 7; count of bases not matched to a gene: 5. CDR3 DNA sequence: TGCGCCAGCAGTCCCCGGACTAGCGGGGGGCATACGCAGTATTTT. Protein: CASSPRTSGGHTQYF.

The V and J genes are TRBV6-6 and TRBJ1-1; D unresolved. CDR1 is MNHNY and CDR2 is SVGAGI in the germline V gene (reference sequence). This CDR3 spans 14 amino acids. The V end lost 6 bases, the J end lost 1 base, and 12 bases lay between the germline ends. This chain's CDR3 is CASRARGGNTEAFF. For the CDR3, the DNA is TGTGCCAGCAGGGCTCGGGGAGGGAACACTGAAGCTTTCTTT.